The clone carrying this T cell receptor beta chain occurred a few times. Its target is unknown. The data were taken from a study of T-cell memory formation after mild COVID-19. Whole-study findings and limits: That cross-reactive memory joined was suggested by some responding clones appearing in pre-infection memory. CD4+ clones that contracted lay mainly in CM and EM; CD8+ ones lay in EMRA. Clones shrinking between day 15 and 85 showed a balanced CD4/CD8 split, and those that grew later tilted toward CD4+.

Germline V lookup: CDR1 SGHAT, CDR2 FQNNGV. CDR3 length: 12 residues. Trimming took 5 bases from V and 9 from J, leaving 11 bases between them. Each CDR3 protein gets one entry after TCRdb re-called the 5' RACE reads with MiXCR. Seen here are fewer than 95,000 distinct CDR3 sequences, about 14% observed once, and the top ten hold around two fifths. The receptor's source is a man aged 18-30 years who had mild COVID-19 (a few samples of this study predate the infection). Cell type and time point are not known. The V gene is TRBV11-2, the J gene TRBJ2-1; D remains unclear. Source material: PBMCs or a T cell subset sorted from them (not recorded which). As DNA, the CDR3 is TGTGCCAGCAGCCCTCACATTTTTGAGCAGTTCTTC. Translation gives CASSPHIFEQFF.